A selection of T cell receptor beta chains follows, all from one sample in a study of chemoradiotherapy in HPV16-positive cancers. Using immunoSEQ multiplex PCR, the repertoire was profiled, and TCRdb retains in-frame clones only, with some absent. This table holds about 14,000 clones, around 90% found once. Sequenced material: tumor tissue, taken from a patient who underwent chemoradiotherapy. The receptors were gathered from a human donor with HPV-associated anogenital cancer. The CDR3 runs from the conserved cysteine through the conserved F or W. Each record gives: D gene, V gene, J gene, clone size, CDR3 DNA, CDR3 protein. D genes are given only for firm matches. Clone sizes are given selectively: once, few, many, or a class where the clone is expanded.

TRBD2	TRBV4-2	TRBJ2-1	-	TGTGCCAGAAGCCAAGGACTAGCGGGAGCACGCGAGCAGTTCTTC	CARSQGLAGAREQFF
-	TRBV7-9	TRBJ2-5	-	TGTGCCAGCCAAGCTTACGATACCCAGTACTTC	CASQAYDTQYF
TRBD1	TRBV6-6	TRBJ1-3	-	TGTGCCAGCAGTTACAACCTCAGGGGGGAAGGAAACACCATATATTTT	CASSYNLRGEGNTIYF
TRBD1	TRBV19	TRBJ2-6	-	TGTGCCATATACCTCCGGGACAGGGCGGACGGGGCCAACGTCCTGACTTTC	CAIYLRDRADGANVLTF
-	TRBV30	TRBJ2-5	-	TGTGCCTGGGCTAGGGGGGAGACCCAGTACTTC	CAWARGETQYF
TRBD1	TRBV19	TRBJ1-1	-	TGTGCCAGTAGTCCGGACGGACAGGGGAACACTGAAGCTTTCTTT	CASSPDGQGNTEAFF
TRBD2	TRBV29-1	TRBJ2-3	-	TGCAGCGTTGACAGAACTAGCGGGAGTAGCCCAGATACGCAGTATTTT	CSVDRTSGSSPDTQYF
-	TRBV10-3	TRBJ2-6	-	TGTGCCATCGGGGAAGGCTCTGGGGCCAACGTCCTGACTTTC	CAIGEGSGANVLTF
-	TRBV29-1	TRBJ2-7	-	TGCAGCGTTGAAAGATCGGGCGAGCAGTACTTC	CSVERSGEQYF
-	TRBV29-1	TRBJ1-4	few	TGCAGCGTTGCGGTCTCTACAGGGGAAAAACTGTTTTTT	CSVAVSTGEKLFF
-	TRBV21-1	TRBJ2-7	-	TGTGCCAGCACCGGAAGACAGGGGGCCTCCTACGAGCAGTACTTC	CASTGRQGASYEQYF
-	TRBV19	TRBJ2-1	-	TGTGCCAGTAGTACGGGGGAGGGGGGTCGTGATGAGCAGTTCTTC	CASSTGEGGRDEQFF
-	TRBV11-2	TRBJ1-2	-	TGTGCCAGCAGCTCGTCAAGGGGACCCCACTATGGCTACACCTTC	CASSSSRGPHYGYTF
-	TRBV9	TRBJ1-3	-	TGTGCCAGCGCGTTGGGACCTGGAAACACCATATATTTT	CASALGPGNTIYF
-	TRBV15	TRBJ2-5	-	TGTGCCACCAGCAGAGATCCCGGACCACCAGAGACCCAGTACTTC	CATSRDPGPPETQYF
-	TRBV16	TRBJ1-1	few	TGTGCCAGCAGCCAACGTGGTCAAAGGAACACTGAAGCTTTCTTT	CASSQRGQRNTEAFF
-	TRBV2	TRBJ1-2	-	TGTGCCAGCAGTGATAACAGGGCTCAAAACTATGGCTACACCTTC	CASSDNRAQNYGYTF
TRBD1	TRBV9	TRBJ1-4	-	TGTGCCAGCAGCGTAGGGGGACAGGGTGAAAAACTGTTTTTT	CASSVGGQGEKLFF
-	TRBV18	TRBJ1-4	-	TGTGCCAGCTCAAGTGTAACTAATGAAAAACTGTTTTTT	CASSSVTNEKLFF
-	TRBV5-1	TRBJ2-7	-	TGCGCCAGCAGGGGGGCGGCCCGTAGCATCTACGAGCAGTACTTC	CASRGAARSIYEQYF
TRBD1	TRBV13	TRBJ1-1	-	TGTGCCAGCAGCTTTGTACAGGGGGTTGGCTACACTGAAGCTTTCTTT	CASSFVQGVGYTEAFF
-	TRBV29-1	TRBJ1-2	few	TGCAGCGCTCTACTCGGGGGAGGCTACACCTTC	CSALLGGGYTF
-	TRBV29-1	TRBJ2-1	-	TGCAGCGTTCACCTAACTAACCTTCTAACCAATGAGCAGTTCTTC	CSVHLTNLLTNEQFF
-	TRBV2	TRBJ1-2	-	TGTGCCAGCAGTGAAGGCCACCAGTTCTATGGCTACACCTTC	CASSEGHQFYGYTF
-	TRBV15	TRBJ1-4	-	TGTGCCACCAGCAGAGGGTACACCGCAACTAATGAAAAACTGTTTTTT	CATSRGYTATNEKLFF
TRBD2	TRBV13	TRBJ2-7	-	TGTGCCAGCAGCTTAGAGCCTAGCGGAAACTACGAGCAGTACTTC	CASSLEPSGNYEQYF
-	TRBV5-1	TRBJ2-5	-	TGCGCCAGCCGGGCTCGGGGGTCGGCGGAAGAGACCCAGTACTTC	CASRARGSAEETQYF
-	TRBV6-7	TRBJ1-4	-	TGTGCCAGCAGTTATAGGCCGATCGAAAAACTGTTTTTT	CASSYRPIEKLFF
-	TRBV7-7	TRBJ2-5	-	TGTGCTAGCAGCTTAACTGCGTACCAAGAGACCCAGTACTTC	CASSLTAYQETQYF
-	TRBV5-1	TRBJ1-1	-	TGCGCCAGCAGCTTGGCCGCGGCAGAGGGAAACACTGAAGCTTTCTTT	CASSLAAAEGNTEAFF
TRBD2	TRBV5-1	TRBJ2-3	-	TGCGCCAGCAGCTCAACGGGACTACTCGGAACAGATACGCAGTATTTT	CASSSTGLLGTDTQYF
-	TRBV11-2	TRBJ1-2	-	TGTGCCAGCAGCTTAGGGTGGGGGCCGAGCGGCTACACCTTC	CASSLGWGPSGYTF
-	TRBV29-1	TRBJ2-7	-	TGCAGCGTTGAAGATCCGGGGAACGAGCAGTACTTC	CSVEDPGNEQYF
-	TRBV5-4	TRBJ2-5	few	TGTGCCAGCAGCGCCCGGGACGCCCAAGAGACCCAGTACTTC	CASSARDAQETQYF
TRBD1	TRBV7-6	TRBJ1-2	-	TGTGCCAGCAGCTTAGTGTTTGGACAGGGGAACGCCTACACCTTC	CASSLVFGQGNAYTF
TRBD1	TRBV27	TRBJ1-5	-	TGTGCCAGCAGTCAAGCCGGGACAGGGAATCAGCCCCAGCATTTT	CASSQAGTGNQPQHF